Shown below are 11 T cell receptor beta chains from a single sample sequenced in a study of blood T cell repertoires in COVID-19. Profiling relied on immunoSEQ multiplex PCR, and the TCRdb table lists in-frame clones only, not all of them. Among about 190,000 clones listed, around 85% were seen once. The sample consisted of peripheral blood. All receptors derive from a man between 70 and 80 years old with active or convalescent COVID-19.

This clone was picked up one time. The rearrangement links TRBV6-5 to TRBJ1-2; D gene unclear. CDR1 is MNHEY and CDR2 is SVGAGI in the germline V gene. V was clipped by 5 bases and J by 5 bases, with 12 bases between them. The CDR3 extends over 13 amino acids. The CDR3 reads CASSQNYGYGYTF. The CDR3 coding sequence is TGTGCCAGCAGTCAGAACTACGGTTATGGCTACACCTTC.

This clone was observed once. This chain joins TRBV19 and TRBJ1-5; D might be TRBD1 (6 bases). The CDR3 totals 16 residues. Per germline, CDR1 LNHDA and CDR2 SQIVND (reference sequence). Trimming took off 4 bases at V and 1 base at J, with 14 bases between the two ends. CDR3 amino acids: CASSKNGQQSNQPQHF. In DNA, the CDR3 is TGTGCCAGTAGTAAAAACGGACAGCAAAGCAATCAGCCCCAGCATTTT.

This chain links TRBV18 with TRBJ1-2; D gene unclear. CDR1 KGHSH and CDR2 LQKENI come from the germline V gene. Deletions cut 3 bases from V and 4 bases from J, with 9 bases between. The length of the CDR3 is 13 residues. The CDR3 here is CASSPGWAYGYTF. DNA of the CDR3: TGTGCCAGCTCACCTGGTTGGGCCTATGGCTACACCTTC. Drawing the rest from reference TRBV18 and TRBJ1-2, the complete variable domain is NAGVMQNPRHLVRRRGQEARLRCSPMKGHSHVYWYRQLPEEGLKFMVYLQKENIIDESGMPKERFSAEFPKEGPSILRIQQVVRGDSAAYFCASSPGWAYGYTFGSGTRLTVV.

The CDR3 loop reads CASSVDRGRVDTQYF. The DNA for the CDR3 is TGTGCCAGCAGCGTAGATAGGGGCAGGGTAGATACGCAGTATTTT. The rearrangement uses TRBV9 and TRBJ2-3, with D possibly matching TRBD1 (5 bases). This CDR3 is built from 15 residues. Trimming cost V 0 bases and J 5 bases, with 13 bases left between them. Germline V gives CDR1 SGDLS, CDR2 YYNGEE.

The chain joins TRBV19 to TRBJ1-1; TRBD1 matches 7 bases. CDR1 and CDR2 from the germline V gene are LNHDA and SQIVND (reference sequence). V lost 4 bases and J lost 0; bases outside the gene matches: 8. CDR3 size: 16 residues. The DNA of the CDR3 is TGTGCCAGTAGTACCAGACTACAGGGGCTGAACACTGAAGCTTTCTTT. This sequence encodes CASSTRLQGLNTEAFF.

The chain employs TRBV30 and TRBJ1-6; TRBD1 agrees at 9 bases. Trimming cost V 4 bases and J 10 bases; bases outside gene matches: 8. This CDR3 contains 14 residues. In germline, CDR1 is GTSNPN, CDR2 SVGIG (reference sequence). CDR3 nucleotide sequence: TGTGCCTGGATGGCGGGGACAGGGCGATCACCCCTCCACTTT. It yields the protein CAWMAGTGRSPLHF.

The genes are TRBV7-9 and TRBJ2-1, with TRBD2 matching 12 bases. Trimming cost V 8 bases and J 2 bases; bases outside gene matches: 7. From germline, CDR1 is SEHNR and CDR2 FQNEAQ (reference sequence). This CDR3 comprises 16 residues. The CDR3, as DNA: TGTGCCAGCCTGACTAGCGGGAGTAGGGCCTACAATGAGCAGTTCTTC. Its translation is CASLTSGSRAYNEQFF. The whole variable domain, filled in from reference TRBV7-9 and TRBJ2-1, reads DTGVSQNPRHKITKRGQNVTFRCDPISEHNRLYWYRQTLGQGPEFLTYFQNEAQLEKSRLLSDRFSAERPKGSFSTLEIQRTEQGDSAMYLCASLTSGSRAYNEQFFGPGTRLTVL.

This clone was observed a single time. The chain has TRBV5-1 and TRBJ2-1; 12 positions match TRBD2. Trimming removed 2 bases from V and 4 bases from J; junction bases left unmatched: 10. The CDR3 has 18 amino acids. Germline V gene lookup returns CDR1 SGHRS and CDR2 YFSETQ. CDR3 sequence (DNA): TGCGCCAGCAGCTTCCACACTCTAGCGGGAGGGCCTTACAATGAGCAGTTCTTC. Its protein is CASSFHTLAGGPYNEQFF.

The chain combines TRBV24-1 with TRBJ1-2; the D gene is possibly TRBD1 (5 bases). The germline gives CDR1 KGHDR, CDR2 SFDVKD. There are 13 residues in the CDR3. With 9 bases removed from V and 10 bases from J, the gap between germline ends came to 20 bases. The CDR3 loop is CATYGGAGFDYTF. CDR3 coding DNA: TGTGCCACCTACGGCGGGGCGGGATTTGACTACACCTTC.

The chain has TRBV5-4 and TRBJ2-3; tentatively, D is TRBD1 (6 bases). The CDR3 is 14 residues long. V gave up 4 bases and J gave up 0 bases, with 9 bases separating them. The V gene's germline CDR1 is SGHNT and CDR2 YYREEE (reference sequence). CDR3 loop: CASSRDTSTDTQYF. The CDR3 bases are TGTGCCAGCAGCCGGGACACTAGCACAGATACGCAGTATTTT. Complete variable domain (other parts from reference TRBV5-4 and TRBJ2-3): ETGVTQSPTHLIKTRGQQVTLRCSSQSGHNTVSWYQQALGQGPQFIFQYYREEENGRGNFPPRFSGLQFPNYSSELNVNALELDDSALYLCASSRDTSTDTQYFGPGTRLTVL.

This clone was seen more than once but under ten times. The V gene is TRBV5-3, the J gene TRBJ2-3, with 9 bases matching TRBD2. TRBV5-3 is given ORF status, its function remaining uncertain. With V trimmed by 0 bases and J by 3 bases, 2 bases remained unmatched. CDR3 length: 15 amino acids. The CDR3 spells CARSLEAGGTDTQYF. The CDR3 nucleotides read TGTGCCAGAAGCTTGGAGGCGGGGGGGACAGATACGCAGTATTTT.